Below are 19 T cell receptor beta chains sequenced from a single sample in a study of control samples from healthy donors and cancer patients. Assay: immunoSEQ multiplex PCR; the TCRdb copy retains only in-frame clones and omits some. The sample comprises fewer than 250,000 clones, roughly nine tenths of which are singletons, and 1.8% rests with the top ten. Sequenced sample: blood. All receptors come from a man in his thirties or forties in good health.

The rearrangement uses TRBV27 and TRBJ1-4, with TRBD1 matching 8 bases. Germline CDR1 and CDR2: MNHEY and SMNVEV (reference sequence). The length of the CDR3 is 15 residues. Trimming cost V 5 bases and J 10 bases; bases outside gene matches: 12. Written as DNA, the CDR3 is TGTGCCAGCAGTGATTCAGGGGGCGCCTATGGAAAACTGTTTTTT. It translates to CASSDSGGAYGKLFF.

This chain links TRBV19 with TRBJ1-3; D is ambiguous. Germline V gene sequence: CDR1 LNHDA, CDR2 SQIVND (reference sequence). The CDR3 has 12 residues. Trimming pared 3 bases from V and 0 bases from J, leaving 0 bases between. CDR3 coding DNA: TGTGCCAGTAGTATCTCTGGAAACACCATATATTTT. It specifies CASSISGNTIYF.

CDR3 DNA sequence: TGTGCCAGCACCACGGGGACGAACACTGAAGCTTTCTTT. Translation: CASTTGTNTEAFF. The chain recombines TRBV2 with TRBJ1-1; D possibly corresponds to TRBD1 (5 bases). The CDR3 is 13 residues long. Trimming shortened V by 7 bases and J by 1 base, and 10 bases separated the two germline ends. The germline gives CDR1 SNHLY, CDR2 FYNNEI.

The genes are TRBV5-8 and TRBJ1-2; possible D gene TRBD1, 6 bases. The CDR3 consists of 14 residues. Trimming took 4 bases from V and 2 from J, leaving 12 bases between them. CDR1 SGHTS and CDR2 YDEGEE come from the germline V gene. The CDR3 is CASSLRQANYGYTF. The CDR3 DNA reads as TGTGCCAGCAGCCTCCGACAGGCGAACTATGGCTACACCTTC.

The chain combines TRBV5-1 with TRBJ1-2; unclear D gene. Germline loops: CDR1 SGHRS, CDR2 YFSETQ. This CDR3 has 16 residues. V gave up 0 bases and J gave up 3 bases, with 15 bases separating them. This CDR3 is CASSLVSDPRHYGYTF. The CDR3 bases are TGCGCCAGCAGCTTGGTATCCGACCCAAGGCACTATGGCTACACCTTC.

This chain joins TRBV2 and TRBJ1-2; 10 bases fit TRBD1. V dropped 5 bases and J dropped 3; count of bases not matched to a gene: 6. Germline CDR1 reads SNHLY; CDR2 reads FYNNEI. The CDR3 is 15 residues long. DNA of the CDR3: TGTGCCAGCAGTCAGGGACAGGGGTACGACTATGGCTACACCTTC. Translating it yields CASSQGQGYDYGYTF.

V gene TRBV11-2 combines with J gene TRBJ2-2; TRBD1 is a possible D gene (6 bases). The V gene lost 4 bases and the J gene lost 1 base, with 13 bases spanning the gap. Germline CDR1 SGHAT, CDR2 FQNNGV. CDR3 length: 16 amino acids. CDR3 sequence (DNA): TGTGCCAGCAGCTGGGGGACGACAGGGAACACCGGGGAGCTGTTTTTT. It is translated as CASSWGTTGNTGELFF.

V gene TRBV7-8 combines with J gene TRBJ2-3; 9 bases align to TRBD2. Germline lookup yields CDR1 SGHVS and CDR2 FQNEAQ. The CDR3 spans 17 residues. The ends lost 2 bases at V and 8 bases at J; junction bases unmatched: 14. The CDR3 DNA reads TGTGCCAGCAGCTTACCCGTGACTAGCGGCCGGGGAGGTACGCAGTATTTT. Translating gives CASSLPVTSGRGGTQYF.

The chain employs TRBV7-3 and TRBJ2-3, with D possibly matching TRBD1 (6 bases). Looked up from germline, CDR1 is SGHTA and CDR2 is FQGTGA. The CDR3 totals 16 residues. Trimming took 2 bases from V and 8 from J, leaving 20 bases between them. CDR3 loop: CASSLGLGSGGSTQYF. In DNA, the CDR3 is TGTGCCAGCAGCTTAGGCCTGGGCTCTGGGGGCTCTACGCAGTATTTT.

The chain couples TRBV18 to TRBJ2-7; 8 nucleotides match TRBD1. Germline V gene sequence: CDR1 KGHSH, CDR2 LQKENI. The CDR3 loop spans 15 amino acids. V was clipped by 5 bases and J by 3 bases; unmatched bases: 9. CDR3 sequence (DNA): TGTGCCAGCTCATTGACAGGGGCTTCCCTCTACGAGCAGTACTTC. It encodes CASSLTGASLYEQYF.

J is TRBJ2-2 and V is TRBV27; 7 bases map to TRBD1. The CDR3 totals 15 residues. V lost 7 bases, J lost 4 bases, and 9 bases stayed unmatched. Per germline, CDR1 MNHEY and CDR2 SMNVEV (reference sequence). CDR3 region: CASTYEGAGTGELFF. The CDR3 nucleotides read TGTGCCAGCACTTACGAGGGGGCGGGCACCGGGGAGCTGTTTTTT.

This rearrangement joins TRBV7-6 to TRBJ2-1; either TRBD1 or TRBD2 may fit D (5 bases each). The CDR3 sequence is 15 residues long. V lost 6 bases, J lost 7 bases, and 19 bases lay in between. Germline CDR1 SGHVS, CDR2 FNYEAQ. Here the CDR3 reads CASSPGRGLFNEQFF. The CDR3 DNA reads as TGTGCCAGCAGTCCGGGCCGGGGCCTCTTTAATGAGCAGTTCTTC. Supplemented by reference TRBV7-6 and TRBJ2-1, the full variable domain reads GAGVSQSPRYKVTKRGQDVALRCDPISGHVSLYWYRQALGQGPEFLTYFNYEAQQDKSGLPNDRFSAERPEGSISTLTIQRTEQRDSAMYRCASSPGRGLFNEQFFGPGTRLTVL.

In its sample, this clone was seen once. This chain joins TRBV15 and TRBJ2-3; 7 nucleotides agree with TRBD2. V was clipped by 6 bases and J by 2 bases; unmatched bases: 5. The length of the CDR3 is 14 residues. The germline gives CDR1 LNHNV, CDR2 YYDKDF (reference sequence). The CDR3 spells CATRPAGPTDTQYF. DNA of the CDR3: TGTGCCACCAGACCAGCGGGGCCCACAGATACGCAGTATTTT.

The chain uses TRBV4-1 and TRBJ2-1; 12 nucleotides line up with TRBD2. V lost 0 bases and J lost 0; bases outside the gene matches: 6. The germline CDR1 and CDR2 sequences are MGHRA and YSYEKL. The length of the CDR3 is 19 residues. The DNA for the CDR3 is TGCGCCAGCAGCCAAGATCCCCGGACTAGCGGGACCTCCTACAATGAGCAGTTCTTC. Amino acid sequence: CASSQDPRTSGTSYNEQFF.

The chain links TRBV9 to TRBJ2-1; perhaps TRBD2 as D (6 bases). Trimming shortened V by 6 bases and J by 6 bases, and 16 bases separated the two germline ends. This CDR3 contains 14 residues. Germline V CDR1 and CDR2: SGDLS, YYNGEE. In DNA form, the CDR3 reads TGTGCCAGCAACCCTGGCGGGGCACCCAATGAGCAGTTCTTC. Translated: CASNPGGAPNEQFF.

Written as DNA, the CDR3 is TGCGCCAGCAGCCAACCCGGGACAGGGTATGGCTACACCTTC. Translation gives CASSQPGTGYGYTF. J is TRBJ1-2 and V is TRBV4-1; 9 bases are a match to TRBD1. V lost 2 bases, J lost 5 bases, and 3 bases stayed unmatched. Germline V gives CDR1 MGHRA, CDR2 YSYEKL. The CDR3 spans 14 residues.

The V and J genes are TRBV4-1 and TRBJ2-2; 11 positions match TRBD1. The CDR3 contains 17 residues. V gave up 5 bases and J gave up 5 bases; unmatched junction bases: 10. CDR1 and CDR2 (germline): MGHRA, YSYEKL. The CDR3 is CASSYEPGTGGTGELFF. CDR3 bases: TGCGCCAGCAGCTACGAACCTGGGACAGGGGGTACCGGGGAGCTGTTTTTT.

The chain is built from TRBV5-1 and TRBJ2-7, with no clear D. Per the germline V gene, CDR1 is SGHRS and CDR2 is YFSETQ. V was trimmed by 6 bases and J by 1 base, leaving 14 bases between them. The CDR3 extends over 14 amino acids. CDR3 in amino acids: CASTPRGNSYEQYF. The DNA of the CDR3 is TGCGCCAGCACCCCCCGTGGCAATTCCTACGAGCAGTACTTC.

The CDR3 DNA reads TGTGCCAGCAGCCAGGGCAGGGCCACTGAAGCTTTCTTT. Translation: CASSQGRATEAFF. The chain couples TRBV7-2 to TRBJ1-1; tentative D call: TRBD1 (5 bases). The germline CDR1 and CDR2 sequences are SGHTA and FQGNSA. Between the trimmed V and J ends, which lost 5 bases and 4 bases, there was a span of 11 bases. The CDR3 is 13 amino acids.